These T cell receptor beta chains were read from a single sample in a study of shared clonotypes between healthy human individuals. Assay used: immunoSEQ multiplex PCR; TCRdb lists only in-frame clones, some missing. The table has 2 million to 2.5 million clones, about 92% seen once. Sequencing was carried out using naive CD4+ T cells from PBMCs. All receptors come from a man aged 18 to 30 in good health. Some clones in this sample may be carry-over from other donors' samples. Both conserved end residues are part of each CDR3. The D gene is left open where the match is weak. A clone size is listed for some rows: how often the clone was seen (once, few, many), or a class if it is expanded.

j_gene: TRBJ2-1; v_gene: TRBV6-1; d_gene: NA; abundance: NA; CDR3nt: TGTGCCAGCATGGGTGGGAGATGGGGCTTTAATGAGCAGTTCTTC; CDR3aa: CASMGGRWGFNEQFF
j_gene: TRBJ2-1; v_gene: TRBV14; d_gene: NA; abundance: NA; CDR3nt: TGTGCCAGCAGCCAAGACTCGTCCGGGAGTAGGTACAATGAGCAGTTCTTC; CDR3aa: CASSQDSSGSRYNEQFF
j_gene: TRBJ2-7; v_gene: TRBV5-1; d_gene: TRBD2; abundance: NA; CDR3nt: TGCGCCAGCAGCTTGGGGTGGACTAGCGGGAGCTACGAGCAGTACTTC; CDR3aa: CASSLGWTSGSYEQYF
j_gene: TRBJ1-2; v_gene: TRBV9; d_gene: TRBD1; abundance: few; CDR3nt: TGTGCCAGCAGCTCCAGCCGGGACAGCCGCGGGCACTATGGCTACACCTTC; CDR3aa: CASSSSRDSRGHYGYTF
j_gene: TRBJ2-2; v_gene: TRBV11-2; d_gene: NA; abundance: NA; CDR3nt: TGTGCCAGCAGGTTAACCACCGGGGAGCTGTTTTTT; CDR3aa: CASRLTTGELFF
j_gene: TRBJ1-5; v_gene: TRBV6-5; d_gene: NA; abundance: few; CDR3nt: TGTGCCAGCAGGAACTCAAGGGGCCAGCCCCAGCATTTT; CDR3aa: CASRNSRGQPQHF
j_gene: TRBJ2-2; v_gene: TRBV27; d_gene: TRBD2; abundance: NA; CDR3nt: TGTGCCAGCAGATTAGAGGGACTAGCGGGGAACACCGGGGAGCTGTTTTTT; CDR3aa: CASRLEGLAGNTGELFF
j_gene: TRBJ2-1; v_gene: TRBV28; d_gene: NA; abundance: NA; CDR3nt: TGTGCCAGCAGTTTGGCCAGGGAGAATGAGCAGTTCTTC; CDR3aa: CASSLARENEQFF
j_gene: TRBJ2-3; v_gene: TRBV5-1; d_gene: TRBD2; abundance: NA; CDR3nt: TGCGCCAGCAGCTACTTGACTAGCGTCACAGATACGCAGTATTTT; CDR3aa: CASSYLTSVTDTQYF
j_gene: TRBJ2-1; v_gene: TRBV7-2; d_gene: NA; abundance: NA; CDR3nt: TGTGCCAGCAGCTCCCCCGGACCCTACAATGAGCAGTTCTTC; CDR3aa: CASSSPGPYNEQFF
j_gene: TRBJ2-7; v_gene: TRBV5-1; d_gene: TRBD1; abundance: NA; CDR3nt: TGCGCCAGCAGCTCTCAGGGGGCAAGGTACGAGCAGTACTTC; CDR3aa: CASSSQGARYEQYF
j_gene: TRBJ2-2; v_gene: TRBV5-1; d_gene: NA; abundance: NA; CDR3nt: TGCGCCAGCAAGGAAGTAGCAGAGAACACCGGGGAGCTGTTTTTT; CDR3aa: CASKEVAENTGELFF
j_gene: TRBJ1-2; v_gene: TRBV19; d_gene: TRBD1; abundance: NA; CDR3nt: TGTGCCAGTACCGGGACAGGGTCTGGCTACACCTTC; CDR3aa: CASTGTGSGYTF
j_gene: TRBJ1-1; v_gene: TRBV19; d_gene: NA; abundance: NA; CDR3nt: TGTGCCAGTGGTCTCCCAGGGGCGTTGAACACTGAAGCTTTCTTT; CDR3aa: CASGLPGALNTEAFF
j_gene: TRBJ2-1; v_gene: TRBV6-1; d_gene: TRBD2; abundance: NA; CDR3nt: TGTGCCAGCAGTGGGCCGACTAGCGGGAGGGCCTTCTCCTCCTACAATGAGCAGTTCTTC; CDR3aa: CASSGPTSGRAFSSYNEQFF